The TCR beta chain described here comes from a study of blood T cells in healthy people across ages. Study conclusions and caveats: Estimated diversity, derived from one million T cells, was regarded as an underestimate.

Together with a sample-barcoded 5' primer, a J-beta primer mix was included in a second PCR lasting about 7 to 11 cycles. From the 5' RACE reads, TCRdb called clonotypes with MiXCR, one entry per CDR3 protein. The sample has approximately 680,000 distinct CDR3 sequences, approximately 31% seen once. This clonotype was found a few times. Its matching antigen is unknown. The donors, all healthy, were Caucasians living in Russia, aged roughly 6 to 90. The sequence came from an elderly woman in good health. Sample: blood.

CDR3 in amino acids: CASSYTGEGGYTF. The DNA for the CDR3 is TGTGCCAGCAGTTATACAGGGGAGGGAGGCTACACCTTC. The chain couples TRBV27 to TRBJ1-2, with 7 bases that match TRBD1. Looked up from germline, CDR1 is MNHEY and CDR2 is SMNVEV (reference sequence). The CDR3 length is 13 residues. V gave up 4 bases and J gave up 8 bases; unmatched junction bases: 7.